This TCR beta chain was sequenced in a study of blood T cells in healthy people across ages. V gave up 2 bases and J gave up 2 bases, with 10 bases separating them. Germline CDR1 and CDR2: SGDLS and YYNGEE. The CDR3 has 14 residues. This clonotype was picked up many times. PCR was performed a second time for 7 to 11 cycles using a sample-barcoded 5' primer and a J-beta primer mix. TCRdb ran MiXCR on the 5' RACE reads and lists one entry per CDR3 protein. Of about 840,000 distinct CDR3 sequences listed, just under 30% are singletons. This same sample was also part of a study on T cells of mothers and their children. That paper notes: There were no persistent microchimeric T cell clones detected.

The chain recombines TRBV9 with TRBJ2-5, with D perhaps assigned TRBD1 or TRBD2 (5 bases each). This TCR derives from a woman aged 40 to 55 in good health. The sample taken for sequencing was blood. CDR3: CASSVGPSQETQYF. The CDR3 bases are TGTGCCAGCAGCGTGGGACCAAGTCAAGAGACCCAGTACTTC.